The source of this T cell receptor (beta chain) is a study of cytomegalovirus exposure and HLA in healthy donors. On the study more broadly: As released early, the data held some 80 million unique TCRs from HLA-typed donors.

A remark on this clone: Its antigen is as yet unknown.

The CDR3 runs 17 residues. Unmatched junction bases numbered 12, after V lost 6 bases and J lost 6 bases. CDR1 and CDR2 (germline): MNHGY, SAAAGT. Study observations and caveats: Per a prior analysis, the majority of TCR beta V segments were productive roughly 90% or roughly 30% of the time. For cytomegalovirus status, the classifier reportedly gave diagnoses with high specificity and sensitivity. Later analysis associated a missense DCLRE1C variant with TCR beta V- and J-gene trimming.

Vbeta (60) and Jbeta (13) primers were used in the PCR. The data were produced by immunoSEQ multiplex PCR, yet TCRdb's version contains in-frame clones alone and is incomplete. The sample shows about 110,000 clones, about two thirds of them seen only once. The sample was PBMCs. This clonotype originated in a female donor in good health and CMV-seronegative. The chain combines TRBV6-8 with TRBJ2-1, with 12 bases that match TRBD2. CDR3 region: CASSALGLAGGLNEQFF. CDR3 DNA sequence: TGTGCCAGCAGCGCCCTGGGCCTAGCGGGAGGGCTCAATGAGCAGTTCTTC.